Below, one T cell receptor beta chain is given with its context. This sample was taken from a study of T-cell reconstitution after alpha-beta-depleted transplantation in children. Unique molecular identifiers were used in preparing the TCRbeta library. MiXCR, applied by TCRdb to the PCR reads, yields one record per CDR3 protein. Of just under 550,000 distinct CDR3 sequences listed, around 20% are singletons. CDR3 size: 12 residues. V lost 5 bases, J lost 4 bases, and 11 bases lay in between. CDR1 is DFQATT and CDR2 is SNEGSKA in the germline V gene (reference sequence). This clonotype was obtained from a human donor who donated a stem cell graft to a child with acute lymphoblastic leukemia. The source was PBMCs from the stem cell graft donor, collected from the stem cell graft. The gene calls are TRBV20-1 and TRBJ1-2; D is unresolved. DNA of the CDR3: TGCAGTGCTCCCTCCTCCGGCTATGGCTACACCTTC. It yields the protein CSAPSSGYGYTF.